These 27 T cell receptor beta chains were sequenced from one sample in a study of blood T cell repertoires in COVID-19. Sequencing was performed with immunoSEQ multiplex PCR; in TCRdb, only in-frame clones are kept and a portion is missing. The sample carries some 300,000 clones, roughly 86% recorded once. The sample was PBMCs or T cells enriched from blood (not recorded which). The receptors were gathered from a woman in her twenties or thirties who had recovered from COVID-19.

The chain carries TRBV27 and TRBJ2-1; 12 bases are a match to TRBD2. The CDR3 consists of 16 residues. V dropped 0 bases and J dropped 8; count of bases not matched to a gene: 5. Germline lookup yields CDR1 MNHEY and CDR2 SMNVEV (reference sequence). CDR3 DNA sequence: TGTGCCAGCAGTTTATCTTCTAGCGGGAGGGCCGATGAGCAGTTCTTC. Amino acids: CASSLSSSGRADEQFF.

In its sample, this clone was seen once. The genes are TRBV9 and TRBJ2-1; D perhaps matches TRBD1 (5 bases). The CDR3 contains 13 residues. Per germline, CDR1 SGDLS and CDR2 YYNGEE. V lost 0 bases and J 7 bases, leaving 8 bases between the germline ends. In nucleotides, the CDR3 is TGTGCCAGCAGCGTAGCGGCAGGGAATGAGCAGTTCTTC. It yields the protein CASSVAAGNEQFF.

This sequence joins TRBV28 and TRBJ2-7; a weak D match, TRBD1 (5 bases). Germline loops: CDR1 MDHEN, CDR2 SYDVKM. The V and J ends lost 8 bases and 0 bases respectively, with 20 bases between them. The CDR3 totals 16 residues. This CDR3 is CASWGRVASSSYEQYF. In nucleotides, the CDR3 is TGTGCCAGCTGGGGCAGGGTGGCCTCCTCCTCCTACGAGCAGTACTTC.

The chain recombines TRBV29-1 with TRBJ1-1; D is uncertain. V lost 4 bases to trimming and J lost 1 base, with 10 bases between them. The length of the CDR3 is 13 residues. Germline V lookup: CDR1 SQVTM, CDR2 ANQGSEA. The CDR3 nucleotides are TGCAGCGTTGGGGCACAGACGAACACTGAAGCTTTCTTT. Protein product: CSVGAQTNTEAFF. Based on the CDR3 plus reference TRBV29-1 and TRBJ1-1, the full variable domain is SAVISQKPSRDICQRGTSLTIQCQVDSQVTMMFWYRQQPGQSLTLIATANQGSEATYESGFVIDKFPISRPNLTFSTLTVSNMSPEDSSIYLCSVGAQTNTEAFFGQGTRLTVV.

This chain uses TRBV30 with TRBJ1-2, with 10 bases aligning to TRBD1. From germline, CDR1 is GTSNPN and CDR2 SVGIG (reference sequence). The CDR3 runs to 13 residues. V shed 0 bases and J 6 bases; nucleotides not matched to a gene: 1. DNA for the CDR3: TGTGCCTGGAGTGTAGACAGGGGGCATGGCTACACCTTC. This sequence encodes CAWSVDRGHGYTF.

The V call is TRBV2, the J call TRBJ2-2; unclear D gene. Trimming shortened V by 7 bases and J by 5 bases, and 11 bases separated the two germline ends. The CDR3 consists of 13 residues. Per germline, CDR1 SNHLY and CDR2 FYNNEI. Here the CDR3 DNA reads TGTGCCAGCAACCACGGTCGGACCGGGGAGCTGTTTTTT. Its translation: CASNHGRTGELFF. The variable domain in full, with the rest retrieved from reference TRBV2 and TRBJ2-2, is EPEVTQTPSHQVTQMGQEVILRCVPISNHLYFYWYRQILGQKVEFLVSFYNNEISEKSEIFDDQFSVERPDGSNFTLKIRSTKLEDSAMYFCASNHGRTGELFFGEGSRLTVL.

The chain recombines TRBV6-2 or TRBV6-3 with TRBJ1-5, with D possibly being TRBD1 (6 bases). The CDR3 has 15 amino acids. Looked up from germline, CDR1 is MNHEY and CDR2 is SVGEGT. V was pared by 2 bases and J by 4 bases, with 12 bases between. CDR3 sequence reads: CASSYGEGGNQPQHF. CDR3 coding DNA: TGTGCCAGCAGTTACGGGGAGGGGGGGAATCAGCCCCAGCATTTT.

This chain joins TRBV11-1 and TRBJ2-3; 7 nucleotides align to TRBD1. The CDR3 is made up of 15 amino acids. Germline CDR1 and CDR2: SGHAT and FQDESV (reference sequence). V was clipped by 2 bases and J by 3 bases; unmatched bases: 5. In DNA form, the CDR3 reads TGTGCCAGCAGCTTAAACAGGGGCGGGACAGATACGCAGTATTTT. Amino acid sequence: CASSLNRGGTDTQYF.

This chain uses TRBV5-1 with TRBJ1-2; possible D gene TRBD1, 5 bases. The CDR3 is 13 residues long. CDR1 is SGHRS and CDR2 is YFSETQ in the germline V gene. The V end was cut by 6 bases, the J end by 4 bases, with 13 bases between. CDR3 loop: CASKVQGGYGYTF. The DNA of the CDR3 is TGCGCCAGCAAGGTCCAGGGTGGCTATGGCTACACCTTC.

V is TRBV5-1 and J is TRBJ1-1, with 7 bases identical to TRBD1. Germline V gene lookup returns CDR1 SGHRS and CDR2 YFSETQ. The CDR3 spans 12 residues. Losses at the gene ends were 3 bases for V and 7 bases for J; bases not matched to a gene: 3. In DNA form, the CDR3 reads TGCGCCAGCAGCTGGCAGGGGGGTGAAGCTTTCTTT. Translated, it gives CASSWQGGEAFF.

Regarding this clone: The identical CDR3 is also encoded by other nucleotide sequences in the sample. The chain is built from TRBV9 and TRBJ2-7, with 9 bases aligning to TRBD1. The CDR3 extends over 14 amino acids. The V segment lost 3 bases and the J segment 3 bases; nucleotides outside the gene matches: 4. Germline values: CDR1 SGDLS, CDR2 YYNGEE. CDR3 bases: TGTGCCAGCAGCGCGGGACAGGGTAACTACGAGCAGTACTTC. Protein product: CASSAGQGNYEQYF.

As DNA, the CDR3 is TGCGCCAGCAGCTTGGAACAGGGGGCCACAGATACGCAGTATTTT. Amino acid sequence: CASSLEQGATDTQYF. The chain joins TRBV5-1 to TRBJ2-3; 9 nucleotides align to TRBD1. Per germline, CDR1 SGHRS and CDR2 YFSETQ. The length of the CDR3 is 15 residues. Trimming cost V 0 bases and J 2 bases; bases outside gene matches: 1.

This clone was seen once. The gene calls are TRBV4-1 and TRBJ2-5; TRBD2 aligns across 10 bases. Per the germline V gene, CDR1 is MGHRA and CDR2 is YSYEKL. Trimming removed 0 bases from V and 4 bases from J; junction bases left unmatched: 8. This CDR3 has 17 amino acids. The CDR3 sequence is CASSQDGSGLARETQYF. CDR3 DNA sequence: TGCGCCAGCAGCCAAGATGGGTCGGGACTAGCGAGAGAGACCCAGTACTTC.

CDR3 coding DNA: TGTGCCAGCAGCCAAGTGGGCTCAGTCGCGGATACGCAGTATTTT. Its translation: CASSQVGSVADTQYF. This sequence joins TRBV14 and TRBJ2-3; D remains ambiguous. V lost 1 base, J lost 6 bases, and 14 bases lay in between. Germline values: CDR1 SGHDN, CDR2 FVKESK. The CDR3 consists of 15 residues.

This rearrangement joins TRBV20-1 to TRBJ2-7; a possible D gene is TRBD2 (5 bases). The CDR3 spans 15 residues. CDR1 is DFQATT and CDR2 is SNEGSKA in the germline V gene (reference sequence). V was shortened by 3 bases and J by 1 base, with 16 bases between the two germline ends. CDR3 DNA: TGCAGTGCTAGTGACCCGGGGTTCAGGTCCTACGAGCAGTACTTC. Residues: CSASDPGFRSYEQYF.

The rearrangement uses TRBV7-3 and TRBJ2-1; TRBD2 might be the D (5 bases). CDR3 length: 15 amino acids. From germline, CDR1 is SGHTA and CDR2 FQGTGA. The V end was cut by 6 bases, the J end by 0 bases, with 12 bases between. CDR3 amino acids: CASSLSANSYNEQFF. The CDR3 nucleotides read TGTGCCAGCAGTCTTAGCGCCAACTCCTACAATGAGCAGTTCTTC. The full variable domain, with the rest looked up from reference TRBV7-3 and TRBJ2-1, is GAGVSQTPSNKVTEKGKYVELRCDPISGHTALYWYRQSLGQGPEFLIYFQGTGAADDSGLPNDRFFAVRPEGSVSTLKIQRTERGDSAVYLCASSLSANSYNEQFFGPGTRLTVL.

The chain couples TRBV29-1 to TRBJ2-3, with 7 bases fitting TRBD2. After removal of 1 base from V and 1 base from J, the junction contained 2 bases not matched to a gene. Germline V gene sequence: CDR1 SQVTM, CDR2 ANQGSEA. This CDR3 has 14 amino acids. DNA of the CDR3: TGCAGCGTTGAAGGCGGGAGTCGCACAGATACGCAGTATTTT. Protein: CSVEGGSRTDTQYF.

The chain couples TRBV5-1 to TRBJ1-1; 9 bases fit TRBD1. Germline CDR1 reads SGHRS; CDR2 reads YFSETQ. Losses at the gene ends were 4 bases for V and 4 bases for J; bases not matched to a gene: 17. The CDR3 has 18 amino acids. CDR3 protein: CASSKYRGRDLRVTEAFF. In nucleotides, the CDR3 is TGCGCCAGCAGCAAATACAGGGGGCGAGACTTAAGAGTCACTGAAGCTTTCTTT.

The chain carries TRBV7-3 and TRBJ2-1, with D possibly being TRBD2 (5 bases). The V end lost 0 bases, the J end lost 0 bases, and 9 bases lay between the germline ends. Per the germline V gene, CDR1 is SGHTA and CDR2 is FQGTGA. This CDR3 comprises 16 residues. The CDR3 sequence: CASSLTAGRSYNEQFF. The CDR3 DNA follows: TGTGCCAGCAGCTTAACTGCGGGTCGCTCCTACAATGAGCAGTTCTTC.

The CDR3 region is CASSLLGGGATGETQYF. The CDR3 coding sequence is TGTGCCAGCAGCTTGCTTGGCGGGGGGGCCACGGGGGAGACCCAGTACTTC. The chain links TRBV5-8 to TRBJ2-5, with 9 bases identical to TRBD2. This CDR3 comprises 17 residues. The germline V gene has CDR1 SGHTS and CDR2 YDEGEE. V was clipped by 1 base and J by 5 bases; unmatched bases: 12.

The rearrangement joins TRBV28 to TRBJ1-4; D is perhaps TRBD1 (5 bases). V dropped 3 bases and J dropped 5 bases, with 13 bases sitting between them. Germline lookup yields CDR1 MDHEN and CDR2 SYDVKM. CDR3 length: 15 residues. Here the CDR3 DNA reads TGTGCCAGCAGTTTGATGGGTGGGGGGAATGAAAAACTGTTTTTT. Protein sequence: CASSLMGGGNEKLFF.

In this sample, this clone turned up once. The V and J genes are TRBV6-5 and TRBJ2-7, with D perhaps TRBD1 (5 bases). CDR3 length: 14 residues. The V end was cut by 3 bases, the J end by 2 bases, with 11 bases between. In germline, CDR1 is MNHEY, CDR2 SVGAGI. The CDR3 loop reads CASSYWQGPYEQYF. The CDR3 DNA reads TGTGCCAGCAGTTATTGGCAGGGTCCCTACGAGCAGTACTTC.

This sequence joins TRBV5-1 and TRBJ2-7; 8 positions agree with TRBD1. V lost 3 bases to trimming and J lost 3 bases; unmatched junction nucleotides: 23. Germline V gene data show CDR1 as SGHRS and CDR2 as YFSETQ. This CDR3 spans 20 amino acids. This CDR3 reads CASSSPGRGTGLGPIYEQYF. For the CDR3, the DNA is TGCGCCAGCAGCTCCCCGGGTAGGGGGACAGGTCTGGGTCCGATCTACGAGCAGTACTTC.

This rearrangement joins TRBV4-1 to TRBJ2-5; 7 bases are a match to TRBD1. CDR3 length: 13 residues. J was trimmed by 4 bases and V by 5 bases; bases with no gene match: 4. Germline loops: CDR1 MGHRA, CDR2 YSYEKL. The CDR3 loop is CASSIRQGETQYF. DNA of the CDR3: TGCGCCAGCAGCATTCGACAGGGAGAGACCCAGTACTTC.

The genes are TRBV7-2 and TRBJ2-2, with TRBD1 identical over 7 bases. The CDR3 loop spans 18 amino acids. Germline CDR1 is SGHTA and CDR2 is FQGNSA. J was trimmed by 5 bases and V by 0 bases; bases with no gene match: 12. The DNA of the CDR3 is TGTGCCAGCAGCTTAGCCCCCTACGACAGGGTAGGGACCGGGGAGCTGTTTTTT. This codes for CASSLAPYDRVGTGELFF.

This chain uses TRBV3-1 (or the pseudogene TRBV3-2) with TRBJ1-3, with D unresolved. Germline V lookup: CDR1 LGHDT, CDR2 YNNKEL (reference sequence). Trimming left V 0 bases short and J 9 bases short, with 6 bases between. This CDR3 has 12 amino acids. The CDR3 loop is CASSQEGGTIYF. The CDR3 DNA sequence: TGTGCCAGCAGCCAAGAAGGAGGCACCATATATTTT.

CDR3: CASSLIGGSTRIGYTF. As DNA, the CDR3 is TGTGCCAGCAGCTTAATCGGAGGGTCCACGAGGATTGGCTACACCTTC. V is TRBV7-8 and J is TRBJ1-2; D not resolved. This CDR3 spans 16 amino acids. Germline CDR1 and CDR2: SGHVS and FQNEAQ. V was cut by 2 bases and J by 7 bases, with 20 bases left in between.